This TCR beta chain was retrieved from a study of T-cell reconstitution after alpha-beta-depleted transplantation in children. Germline CDR1 is LGHDT and CDR2 is YNNKEL (reference sequence). CDR3 length: 14 residues. The V gene lost 4 bases and the J gene lost 7 bases, with 16 bases spanning the gap. This clonotype was detected ten times or more. Its antigen remains unknown. As it was prepared, the TCRbeta library received unique molecular identifiers. One entry per CDR3 protein results from TCRdb running MiXCR on the PCR reads. Among some 200,000 distinct CDR3 sequences listed, around 8.4% were seen once. Study-level results: Reportedly, only several hundred clones from non-depleted graft cells drove alpha-beta T-cell counts at about two months. Surviving thymic progenitors and recipient T cells were the source of high TCRbeta diversity at day 60 in some patients. T-cell counts and diversity were attributed mostly to newly produced T cells one year after transplant.

The source is a male patient under 10 years old who had a stem cell transplant for acute myeloid leukemia, so the T cells may come from the graft donor. The rearrangement joins TRBV3-1 to TRBJ2-5, with D perhaps TRBD2 (6 bases). The sample here was PBMCs, mostly from graft donor cells, taken 360 days after TCRalphabeta/CD19-depleted stem cell transplant. CDR3 bases: TGTGCCAGCAGCCCGACTAGTTCTCGGGCGACCCAGTACTTC. It is translated as CASSPTSSRATQYF.